Below, 18 T cell receptor beta chains from the same sample are listed, as sequenced in a study of OX40 agonist ivuxolimab in advanced cancers. TCRdb's copy holds only in-frame clones and misses some; the assay was immunoSEQ multiplex PCR. The sample lists about 41,000 clones, approximately 87% occurring once. Sequenced here: CD4+ or CD8+ T cells sorted from blood, sampled in a trial of the OX40 agonist ivuxolimab. These receptors all come from an adult with an advanced solid tumor such as melanoma, head and neck, liver or kidney cancer.

The CDR3 DNA reads TGTGCCAGCAGTAAACGGGGAGGTGTTGAGCCCCAGCATTTT. This sequence encodes CASSKRGGVEPQHF. This sequence joins TRBV6-1 and TRBJ1-5; D unresolved. V was shortened by 5 bases and J by 8 bases, with 16 bases between the two germline ends. Germline CDR1 and CDR2: MNHNS and SASEGT. The CDR3 length is 14 residues.

The chain uses TRBV11-2 and TRBJ1-5; D gene unclear. This CDR3 is 13 amino acids long. Per the germline V gene, CDR1 is SGHAT and CDR2 is FQNNGV. Deletions cut 2 bases from V and 7 bases from J, with 9 bases between. CDR3 DNA: TGTGCCAGCAGCTTATTTGGATCCCAGCCCCAGCATTTT. Encoded protein: CASSLFGSQPQHF.

The rearrangement uses TRBV9 and TRBJ1-2; 8 bases align to TRBD1. The CDR3 is 16 amino acids. J lost 4 bases, V lost 3 bases, and 11 bases had no gene match. Germline loops: CDR1 SGDLS, CDR2 YYNGEE. CDR3 sequence reads: CASSADRVGTFYGYTF. Written as DNA, the CDR3 is TGTGCCAGCAGCGCGGACAGGGTGGGGACCTTCTATGGCTACACCTTC.

V gene TRBV29-1 combines with J gene TRBJ1-2; perhaps TRBD1 as D (5 bases). The CDR3 length is 14 residues. The V gene's germline CDR1 is SQVTM and CDR2 ANQGSEA. Trimming cost V 3 bases and J 2 bases, with 13 bases left between them. The CDR3 DNA sequence: TGCAGCGTTGATGGGGGGAGTCGGAACTATGGCTACACCTTC. Amino acids: CSVDGGSRNYGYTF.

The V call is TRBV4-2, the J call TRBJ2-3; D may be TRBD1 or TRBD2 (5 bases each). In germline, CDR1 is LGHNA, CDR2 YNFKEQ. V was clipped by 3 bases and J by 4 bases, with 11 bases between them. The CDR3 consists of 14 residues. The CDR3 bases are TGTGCCAGCAGCCAGGGGGAGTGGGCAGATACGCAGTATTTT. It translates to CASSQGEWADTQYF.

This clone has only one observation. This sequence joins TRBV5-1 and TRBJ2-2, with D perhaps TRBD1 (6 bases). V lost 6 bases and J lost 0, with 9 bases in between. The CDR3 length is 14 residues. CDR1 and CDR2 (germline): SGHRS, YFSETQ. The CDR3 region has the DNA TGCGCCAGCACGGACAGATCGAACACCGGGGAGCTGTTTTTT. Translation gives CASTDRSNTGELFF. The complete variable domain, with remaining parts taken from reference TRBV5-1 and TRBJ2-2, reads KAGVTQTPRYLIKTRGQQVTLSCSPISGHRSVSWYQQTPGQGLQFLFEYFSETQRNKGNFPGRFSGRQFSNSRSEMNVSTLELGDSALYLCASTDRSNTGELFFGEGSRLTVL.

This clone appeared a single time. The chain joins TRBV11-3 to TRBJ1-5, with 7 positions matching TRBD1. The V and J ends lost 5 bases and 0 bases, in that order; junction bases with no gene match: 10. The germline CDR1 and CDR2 sequences are SGHNT and YENEEA. This CDR3 region has 17 residues. CDR3 loop: CASSQGGRGDSNQPQHF. CDR3 nucleotide sequence: TGTGCCAGCAGCCAGGGGGGGCGCGGGGATAGCAATCAGCCCCAGCATTTT.

The J gene is TRBJ1-1, the V gene TRBV4-1; D remains ambiguous. CDR3 size: 14 residues. Trimming pared 1 base from V and 10 bases from J, leaving 16 bases between. Germline CDR1 is MGHRA and CDR2 is YSYEKL. The CDR3 here is CASSQVYREPGAFF. DNA of the CDR3: TGCGCCAGCAGCCAAGTTTATCGGGAACCGGGAGCTTTCTTT.

The CDR3 DNA follows: TGTGCCAGCAGTTCCGGACAGGGGGTAAACATTCAGTACTTC. Translating it yields CASSSGQGVNIQYF. This chain joins TRBV27 and TRBJ2-4, with 10 bases matching TRBD1. This CDR3 is 14 amino acids long. In germline, CDR1 is MNHEY, CDR2 SMNVEV (reference sequence). V trimming: 4 bases; J trimming: 6 bases; junction bases outside the gene matches: 3.

The V and J genes are TRBV19 and TRBJ2-7, with 7 nucleotides matching TRBD2. The CDR3 contains 16 residues. CDR1 and CDR2 (germline): LNHDA, SQIVND (reference sequence). J gave up 2 bases and V 4 bases, and 11 bases lay outside the gene matches. The CDR3 sequence is CASSSRLAVDTYEQYF. In nucleotides, the CDR3 is TGTGCCAGTAGTAGCCGTCTAGCGGTAGACACCTACGAGCAGTACTTC. Supplemented by reference TRBV19 and TRBJ2-7, the full variable domain reads DGGITQSPKYLFRKEGQNVTLSCEQNLNHDAMYWYRQDPGQGLRLIYYSQIVNDFQKGDIAEGYSVSREKKESFPLTVTSAQKNPTAFYLCASSSRLAVDTYEQYFGPGTRLTVT.

V is TRBV6-5 and J is TRBJ2-4; 7 nucleotides align to TRBD1. J lost 0 bases, V lost 0 bases, and 2 bases had no gene match. Germline loops: CDR1 MNHEY, CDR2 SVGAGI. The CDR3 sequence is 16 residues long. CDR3: CASSYSRGLAKNIQYF. For the CDR3, the DNA is TGTGCCAGCAGTTACTCGAGGGGGCTAGCCAAAAACATTCAGTACTTC.

This clone was observed a handful of times. The CDR3 sequence: CASSPWAGEMNTEAFF. The CDR3 region has the DNA TGTGCCAGCTCACCGTGGGCAGGGGAAATGAACACTGAAGCTTTCTTT. The gene calls are TRBV18 and TRBJ1-1; a possible D gene is TRBD1 (6 bases). CDR1 is KGHSH, CDR2 LQKENI, per germline. Trimming stripped 3 bases from V and 0 bases from J, with 14 bases between. This CDR3 has 16 residues.

V gene TRBV5-6 combines with J gene TRBJ2-7, with D possibly TRBD2 on 5 matching bases. V shed 0 bases and J shed 5 bases, with 6 bases lying between them. Germline V gene lookup returns CDR1 SGHDT and CDR2 YYEEEE. The CDR3 totals 12 residues. CDR3 nucleotides: TGTGCCAGCAGCTTGGCCGGGAACGAGCAGTACTTC. This translates into CASSLAGNEQYF.

The chain employs TRBV11-2 and TRBJ2-7; perhaps TRBD2 as D (5 bases). The germline gives CDR1 SGHAT, CDR2 FQNNGV. The CDR3 extends over 15 amino acids. Trimming took off 2 bases at V and 2 bases at J, with 13 bases between the two ends. The CDR3 region is CASSLSVGAPYEQYF. CDR3 bases: TGTGCCAGCAGCTTAAGTGTGGGAGCTCCCTACGAGCAGTACTTC.

In this sample, this clone turned up once. The gene calls are TRBV27 and TRBJ1-2; 11 bases line up with TRBD1. The V gene's germline CDR1 is MNHEY and CDR2 SMNVEV (reference sequence). The length of the CDR3 is 17 residues. Trimming took 1 base from V and 4 from J; bases not matched to a gene: 8. CDR3 sequence reads: CASSLFGQGARLYGYTF. CDR3 DNA: TGTGCCAGCAGTTTATTCGGACAGGGGGCGCGCCTCTATGGCTACACCTTC.

This sequence joins TRBV7-2 and TRBJ2-3; no reliable D call. Germline V gives CDR1 SGHTA, CDR2 FQGNSA. The CDR3 has 18 amino acids. V shed 2 bases and J shed 0 bases, with 18 bases lying between them. CDR3 in amino acids: CASSLKLISVRSTDTQYF. Written as DNA, the CDR3 is TGTGCCAGCAGCTTAAAACTGATTTCGGTTCGGAGCACAGATACGCAGTATTTT.

The count of this clone is one. The gene calls are TRBV11-3 and TRBJ2-7, with 10 bases that match TRBD2. The CDR3 loop spans 15 amino acids. Germline CDR1 SGHNT, CDR2 YENEEA. The V segment lost 0 bases and the J segment 6 bases; nucleotides outside the gene matches: 5. Here the CDR3 DNA reads TGTGCCAGCAGCTTAGAAGGGCTAGCGGGAGTCGAGCAGTACTTC. It yields the protein CASSLEGLAGVEQYF.

The gene calls are TRBV6-6 and TRBJ1-1, with D hard to call. Trimming took 2 bases from V and 11 from J, leaving 12 bases between them. The CDR3 is 12 amino acids. Germline loops: CDR1 MNHNY, CDR2 SVGAGI (reference sequence). The DNA for the CDR3 is TGTGCCAGCAGTTACGTGGGGTTTTGGGCTTTCTTT. Translating gives CASSYVGFWAFF.